This T cell receptor (beta chain) was captured in a study of OX40 agonist ivuxolimab in advanced cancers. The V and J ends lost 10 bases and 6 bases respectively, with 15 bases between them. The CDR3 consists of 12 residues. Germline V CDR1 and CDR2: SGHTA, FQGNSA. TCRdb keeps only in-frame clones here, not all; method: immunoSEQ multiplex PCR. The table records about 76,000 clones, 65% to 90% of them present only once. The gene calls are TRBV7-2 and TRBJ1-1; D remains unclear. The sequence was obtained from an adult with an advanced solid tumor such as melanoma, head and neck, liver or kidney cancer. This material consisted of CD4+ or CD8+ T cells sorted from blood, taken in a trial of the OX40 agonist ivuxolimab. In DNA, the CDR3 is TGTGCCACGCAAGAAGTGGGAGCTGAAGCTTTCTTT. Translating it yields CATQEVGAEAFF.